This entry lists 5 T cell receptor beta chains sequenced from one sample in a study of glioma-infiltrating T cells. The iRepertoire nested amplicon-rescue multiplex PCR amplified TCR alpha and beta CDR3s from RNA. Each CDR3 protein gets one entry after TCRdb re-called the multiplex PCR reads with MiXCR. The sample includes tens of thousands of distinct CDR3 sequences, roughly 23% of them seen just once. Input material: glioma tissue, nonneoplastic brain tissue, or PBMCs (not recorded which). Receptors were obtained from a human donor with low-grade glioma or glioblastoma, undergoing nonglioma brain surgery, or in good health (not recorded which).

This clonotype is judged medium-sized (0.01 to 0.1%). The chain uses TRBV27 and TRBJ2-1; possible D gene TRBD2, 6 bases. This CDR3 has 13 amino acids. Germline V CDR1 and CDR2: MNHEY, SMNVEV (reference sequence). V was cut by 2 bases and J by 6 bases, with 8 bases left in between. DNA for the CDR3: TGTGCCAGCAGTTTAGGAGGGGCCAATGAGCAGTTCTTC. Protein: CASSLGGANEQFF.

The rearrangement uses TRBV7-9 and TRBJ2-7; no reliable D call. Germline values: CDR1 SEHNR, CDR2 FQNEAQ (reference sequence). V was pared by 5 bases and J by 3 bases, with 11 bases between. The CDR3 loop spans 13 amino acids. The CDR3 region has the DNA TGTGCCAGCAGCGACGCAATAGTCTACGAGCAGTACTTC. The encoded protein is CASSDAIVYEQYF.

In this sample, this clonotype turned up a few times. CDR3 coding DNA: TGTGCCAGCAGTGTTCACAGGAATAGCAATCAGCCCCAGCATTTT. This codes for CASSVHRNSNQPQHF. The chain is built from TRBV2 and TRBJ1-5; D is possibly TRBD1 (5 bases). The CDR3 totals 15 residues. The ends were cut back, 4 bases at V and 0 bases at J, with 10 bases in the middle. Germline values: CDR1 SNHLY, CDR2 FYNNEI.

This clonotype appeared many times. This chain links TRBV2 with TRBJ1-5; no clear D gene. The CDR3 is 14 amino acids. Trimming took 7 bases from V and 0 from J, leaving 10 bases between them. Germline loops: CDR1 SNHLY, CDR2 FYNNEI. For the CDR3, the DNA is TGTGCCAGCAACCCTGCTTATAGCAATCAGCCCCAGCATTTT. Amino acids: CASNPAYSNQPQHF.

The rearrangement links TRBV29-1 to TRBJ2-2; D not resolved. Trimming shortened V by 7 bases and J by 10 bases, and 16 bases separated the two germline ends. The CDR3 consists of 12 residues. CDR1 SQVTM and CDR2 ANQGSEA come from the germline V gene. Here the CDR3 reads CSAAKIGEELFF. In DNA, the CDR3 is TGCAGCGCCGCGAAGATTGGTGAGGAGCTGTTTTTT.